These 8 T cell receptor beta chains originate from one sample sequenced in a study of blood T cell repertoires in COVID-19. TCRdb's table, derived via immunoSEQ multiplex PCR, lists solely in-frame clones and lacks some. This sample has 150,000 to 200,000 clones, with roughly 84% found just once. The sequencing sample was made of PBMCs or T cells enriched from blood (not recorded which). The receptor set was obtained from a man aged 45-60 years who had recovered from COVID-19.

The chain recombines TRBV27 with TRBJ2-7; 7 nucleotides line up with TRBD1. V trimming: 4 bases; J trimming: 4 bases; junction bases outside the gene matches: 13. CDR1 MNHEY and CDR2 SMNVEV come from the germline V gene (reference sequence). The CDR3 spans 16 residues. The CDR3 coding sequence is TGTGCCAGCAGTTCGGGTTACGGACAGGACCCTTACGAGCAGTACTTC. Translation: CASSSGYGQDPYEQYF.

CDR3 amino acids: CASSPMPTGELFF. In DNA, the CDR3 is TGTGCCAGCAGCCCTATGCCCACCGGGGAGCTGTTTTTT. This rearrangement joins TRBV28 to TRBJ2-2; no clear D gene. Germline V gene data show CDR1 as MDHEN and CDR2 as SYDVKM. Deletions cut 6 bases from V and 4 bases from J, with 9 bases between. CDR3 length: 13 residues.

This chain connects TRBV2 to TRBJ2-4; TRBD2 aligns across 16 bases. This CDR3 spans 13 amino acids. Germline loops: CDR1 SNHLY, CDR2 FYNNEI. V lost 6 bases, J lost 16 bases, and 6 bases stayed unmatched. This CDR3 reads CASSPGLAGGPYF. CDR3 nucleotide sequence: TGTGCCAGCAGCCCGGGACTAGCGGGGGGGCCATACTTC.

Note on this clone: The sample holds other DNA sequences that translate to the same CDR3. The CDR3 region has the DNA TGTGCCTGGAGTGGGATAGCGGGGGCCCGCACAGATACGCAGTATTTT. This codes for CAWSGIAGARTDTQYF. The rearrangement joins TRBV30 to TRBJ2-3; TRBD2 matches at 9 bases. Trimming removed 1 base from V and 1 base from J; junction bases left unmatched: 6. The CDR3 has 16 amino acids. Germline CDR1 and CDR2: GTSNPN and SVGIG (reference sequence).

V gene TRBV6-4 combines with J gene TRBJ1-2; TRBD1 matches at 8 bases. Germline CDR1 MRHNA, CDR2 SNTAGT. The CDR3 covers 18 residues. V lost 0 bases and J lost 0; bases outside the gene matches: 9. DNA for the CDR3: TGTGCCAGCAGTGACTCCCGGGACAGGCCTCTGTCTAACTATGGCTACACCTTC. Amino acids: CASSDSRDRPLSNYGYTF.

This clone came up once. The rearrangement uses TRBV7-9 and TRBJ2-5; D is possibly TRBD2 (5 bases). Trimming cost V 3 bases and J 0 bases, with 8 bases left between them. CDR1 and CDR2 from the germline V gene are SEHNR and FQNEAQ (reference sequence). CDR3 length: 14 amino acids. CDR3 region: CASSFLGDQETQYF. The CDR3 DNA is TGTGCCAGCAGCTTTCTCGGGGACCAAGAGACCCAGTACTTC.

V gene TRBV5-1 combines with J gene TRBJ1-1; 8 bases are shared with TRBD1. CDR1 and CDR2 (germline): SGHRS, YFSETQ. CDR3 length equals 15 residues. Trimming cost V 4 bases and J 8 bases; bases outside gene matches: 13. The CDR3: CASSLDDRGITEAFF. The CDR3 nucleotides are TGCGCCAGCAGCCTCGACGACAGGGGTATTACGGAAGCTTTCTTT.

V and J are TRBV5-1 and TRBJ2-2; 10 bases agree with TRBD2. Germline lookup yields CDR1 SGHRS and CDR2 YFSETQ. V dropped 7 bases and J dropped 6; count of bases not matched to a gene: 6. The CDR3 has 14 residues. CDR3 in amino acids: CASGLAGGSGELFF. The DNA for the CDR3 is TGCGCCAGCGGATTAGCGGGGGGCTCCGGGGAGCTGTTTTTT. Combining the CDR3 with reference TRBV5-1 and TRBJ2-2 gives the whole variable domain KAGVTQTPRYLIKTRGQQVTLSCSPISGHRSVSWYQQTPGQGLQFLFEYFSETQRNKGNFPGRFSGRQFSNSRSEMNVSTLELGDSALYLCASGLAGGSGELFFGEGSRLTVL.